The present entry profiles one TCR beta chain with its context. This CDR3 has 15 amino acids. The V segment lost 1 base and the J segment 7 bases; nucleotides outside the gene matches: 8. The sample originates from a study of neurological immune-mediated disorders. TCRdb used MiXCR to reprocess the 5' RACE reads, holding one entry per CDR3 protein. In the table there are roughly 70,000 distinct CDR3 sequences, 4.5% to 5.5% of which are singletons. 2 million PBMCs stored at -80 C were the source of the unsorted libraries. The clonotype originates from an older woman with multiple sclerosis. J is TRBJ2-7 and V is TRBV12-3 or TRBV12-4; 9 bases match TRBD1. Specimen: PBMCs. The CDR3 sequence: CASSLDGQGLGEQYF. The CDR3 nucleotides are TGTGCCAGCAGTTTAGACGGACAGGGGTTGGGAGAGCAGTACTTC.